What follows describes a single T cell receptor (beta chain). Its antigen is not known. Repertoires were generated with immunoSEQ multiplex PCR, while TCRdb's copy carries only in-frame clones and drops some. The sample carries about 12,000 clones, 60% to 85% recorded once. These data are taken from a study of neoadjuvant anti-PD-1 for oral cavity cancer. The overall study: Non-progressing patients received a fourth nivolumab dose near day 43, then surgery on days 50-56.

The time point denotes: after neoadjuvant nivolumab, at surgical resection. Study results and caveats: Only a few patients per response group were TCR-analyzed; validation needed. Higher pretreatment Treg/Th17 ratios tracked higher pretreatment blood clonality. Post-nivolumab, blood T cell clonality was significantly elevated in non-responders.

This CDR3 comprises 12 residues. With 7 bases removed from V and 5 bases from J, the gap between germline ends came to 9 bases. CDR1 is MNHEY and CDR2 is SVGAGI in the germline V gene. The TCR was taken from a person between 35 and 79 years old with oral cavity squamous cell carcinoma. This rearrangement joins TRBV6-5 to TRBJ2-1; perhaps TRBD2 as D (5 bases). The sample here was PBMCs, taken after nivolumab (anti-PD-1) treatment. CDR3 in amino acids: CASTAGNNEQFF. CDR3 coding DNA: TGTGCCAGCACCGCGGGCAACAATGAGCAGTTCTTC.